This TCR beta chain stems from a study of follicular helper T cells after annual influenza vaccination. Study context: Across the 2013-2014, 2014-2015 and 2015-2016 vaccination seasons, some subjects were resampled.

The protocol was immunoSEQ multiplex PCR, while the TCRdb copy is restricted to in-frame clones and leaves out a portion. The profile covers 4,000 to 4,500 clones, with around 80% appearing a single time and roughly 0.87% taken by the ten largest. Per germline, CDR1 MNHNS and CDR2 SASEGT. Trimming removed 8 bases from V and 1 base from J, with 16 bases in between. This CDR3 has 15 amino acids. Sample time point: 2015-2016 season, 7 days after influenza vaccination. The sample consisted of CXCR5+ CD38- circulating T follicular helper cells from blood, taken 7 days after influenza vaccination. The subset: circulating Tfh, non-naive CD4+CXCR5+PD-1+ (ICOS+CD38+ or ICOS-CD38-). The origin of this receptor is an adult who received the influenza vaccine. The chain uses TRBV6-1 and TRBJ2-3; D remains unclear. CDR3 sequence (DNA): TGTGCCAGCCCCCCGGAGCTTGGTCGCACAGATACGCAGTATTTT. Translation gives CASPPELGRTDTQYF.